The 11 T cell receptor beta chains in this list originate from one sample, sequenced in a study of cytomegalovirus exposure and HLA in healthy donors. Assay used: immunoSEQ multiplex PCR; TCRdb lists only in-frame clones, some missing. Of about 170,000 clones in the sample, about 96% were seen once. The sample was PBMCs. These receptors came from a woman under 30 in good health and CMV-seronegative.

The CDR3 DNA reads TGCGCCAGCAGCCAAGGGCGCCGGGTTCCGCACTATGGCTACACCTTC. Translated, it gives CASSQGRRVPHYGYTF. The J gene is TRBJ1-2, the V gene TRBV4-1; no clear D gene. Deletions cut 1 base from V and 3 bases from J, with 15 bases between. Per the germline V gene, CDR1 is MGHRA and CDR2 is YSYEKL. The CDR3 extends over 16 amino acids.

This clone occurred once. The chain carries TRBV4-1 and TRBJ2-7, with 7 positions matching TRBD1. J lost 2 bases, V lost 3 bases, and 4 bases had no gene match. CDR3 length: 14 residues. Germline CDR1 and CDR2: MGHRA and YSYEKL. The CDR3: CASSHRDSAYEQYF. DNA of the CDR3: TGCGCCAGCAGCCACCGGGACAGTGCCTACGAGCAGTACTTC.

This clone was observed once. This chain connects TRBV14 to TRBJ1-1, with D possibly matching TRBD1 (5 bases). Trimming took off 5 bases at V and 6 bases at J, with 19 bases between the two ends. This CDR3 is 15 amino acids long. The germline V gene encodes CDR1 SGHDN and CDR2 FVKESK. CDR3 nucleotide sequence: TGTGCCAGCAGCTCCCCGCGGTACAGGCGATCTGAAGCTTTCTTT. It codes for CASSSPRYRRSEAFF.

The V call is TRBV27, the J call TRBJ2-7; 8 nucleotides match TRBD2. CDR3 size: 14 residues. Germline CDR1 MNHEY, CDR2 SMNVEV (reference sequence). The ends lost 3 bases at V and 3 bases at J; junction bases unmatched: 4. Here the CDR3 reads CASSLDAGGYEQYF. The CDR3 nucleotides are TGTGCCAGCAGTTTGGACGCGGGGGGCTACGAGCAGTACTTC.

The V and J genes are TRBV19 and TRBJ1-2; 11 bases fit TRBD1. Germline-derived CDR1 and CDR2 are LNHDA and SQIVND (reference sequence). This CDR3 is built from 17 residues. J lost 4 bases, V lost 5 bases, and 12 bases had no gene match. The CDR3 region is CASSSRTSDRGLYGYTF. The CDR3 nucleotides are TGTGCCAGTAGTTCACGAACCTCGGACAGGGGGCTCTATGGCTACACCTTC.

The J gene is TRBJ2-5, the V gene TRBV19; 10 bases match TRBD2. Germline lookup yields CDR1 LNHDA and CDR2 SQIVND (reference sequence). Trimming removed 5 bases from V and 4 bases from J; junction bases left unmatched: 7. This CDR3 has 15 amino acids. The CDR3 loop reads CASSPTSGVRETQYF. The CDR3 bases are TGTGCCAGTAGTCCCACTAGCGGGGTCAGAGAGACCCAGTACTTC.

This chain connects TRBV4-3 to TRBJ1-4, with 9 positions matching TRBD1. This CDR3 has 15 residues. Germline CDR1 reads LGHNA; CDR2 reads YSLEER. The V gene end was trimmed by 7 bases and the J gene end by 6 bases; junction bases not matched to a gene: 9. The CDR3 is CASTYRGRGDEKLFF. CDR3 nucleotides: TGCGCCAGCACCTACAGGGGGCGCGGGGATGAAAAACTGTTTTTT.

In this sample, this clone turned up a few times. The V and J genes are TRBV13 and TRBJ2-2; 10 bases align to TRBD2. From germline, CDR1 is PRHDT and CDR2 FYEKMQ (reference sequence). The trim removed 4 bases at V and 7 bases at J, leaving 6 bases unmatched. The CDR3 sequence is 15 residues long. CDR3 nucleotide sequence: TGTGCCAGCAGCTCTCTCCCTAGCGGGGGCGGGGAGCTGTTTTTT. The encoded protein is CASSSLPSGGGELFF.

The chain links TRBV5-1 to TRBJ2-6; unclear D gene. Trimming cost V 2 bases and J 0 bases, with 9 bases left between them. The CDR3 consists of 16 residues. Germline values: CDR1 SGHRS, CDR2 YFSETQ. The CDR3: CASSFESGSGANVLTF. DNA for the CDR3: TGCGCCAGCAGCTTTGAATCAGGCTCTGGGGCCAACGTCCTGACTTTC.

J is TRBJ2-7 and V is TRBV5-6; D might be TRBD1 (5 bases). This CDR3 region has 14 residues. V lost 4 bases and J 2 bases, leaving 13 bases between the germline ends. CDR1 and CDR2 from the germline V gene are SGHDT and YYEEEE. CDR3 loop: CASSPTENAYEQYF. CDR3 DNA sequence: TGTGCCAGCAGCCCGACAGAGAATGCCTACGAGCAGTACTTC. The full variable domain, in which reference TRBV5-6 and TRBJ2-7 provide the parts outside the CDR3, is DAGVTQSPTHLIKTRGQQVTLRCSPKSGHDTVSWYQQALGQGPQFIFQYYEEEERQRGNFPDRFSGHQFPNYSSELNVNALLLGDSALYLCASSPTENAYEQYFGPGTRLTVT.

The chain uses TRBV14 and TRBJ2-3; 8 nucleotides agree with TRBD2. Germline assignment: CDR1 SGHDN and CDR2 FVKESK. V shed 0 bases, J shed 4 bases, and the junction held 15 bases outside the gene matches. CDR3 length: 19 residues. The CDR3 sequence is CASSQERPGWRGVADTQYF. The CDR3 region has the DNA TGTGCCAGCAGCCAAGAGCGACCTGGGTGGCGGGGGGTTGCAGATACGCAGTATTTT.